Presented here are 27 T cell receptor beta chains from one specimen sequenced in a study of vaccination and CD4 T cells after COVID-19. An Oncomine TCR Beta short-read assay was used to sequence the DNA from cultured CD4+ T cells. Each CDR3 protein is one row after TCRdb ran MiXCR on the PCR reads. The table records about 7,100 distinct CDR3 sequences, 66% of them present only once. Specified treatment: roughly ten-day PBMC culture with coronavirus spike peptide pools or control peptides (ViraFEST assay). Which antigens these TCRs recognize remains unknown. Sequencing was done on a sample of CD4+ T cells from blood, cultured in vitro. All receptors come from a human donor who had recovered from COVID-19.

The chain recombines TRBV15 with TRBJ2-5; the match to TRBD1 covers 9 bases. The ends lost 3 bases at V and 3 bases at J; junction bases unmatched: 2. This CDR3 spans 14 amino acids. Germline assignment: CDR1 LNHNV and CDR2 YYDKDF (reference sequence). CDR3 DNA sequence: TGTGCCACCAGCAGGGGGGACAGGGAAGAGACCCAGTACTTC. It is translated as CATSRGDREETQYF.

By share of the sample, this clonotype is large. The CDR3 DNA is TGTGCCAGCAGCTTATTTGGGAATCAGCCCCAGCATTTT. Protein sequence: CASSLFGNQPQHF. The chain links TRBV7-9 to TRBJ1-5; D gene ambiguous. CDR1 is SEHNR, CDR2 FQNEAQ, per germline (reference sequence). CDR3 size: 13 residues. The V end lost 2 bases, the J end lost 4 bases, and 6 bases lay between the germline ends.

V and J are TRBV15 and TRBJ1-1; D gene ambiguous. V lost 0 bases to trimming and J lost 2 bases, with 4 bases between them. The CDR3 is 13 amino acids. CDR1 and CDR2 (germline): LNHNV, YYDKDF (reference sequence). DNA for the CDR3: TGTGCCACCAGCAGAGATCCCAACACTGAAGCTTTCTTT. It codes for CATSRDPNTEAFF.

The CDR3 region has the DNA TGCAGTGCTCGTAGACAGGGACTGAAAGAGACCCAGTACTTC. It encodes CSARRQGLKETQYF. This chain connects TRBV20-1 to TRBJ2-5, with a possible D match to TRBD1 (7 bases). Germline CDR1 is DFQATT and CDR2 is SNEGSKA (reference sequence). The V end lost 5 bases, the J end lost 3 bases, and 16 bases lay between the germline ends. The CDR3 is 14 residues long.

The J gene is TRBJ2-1, the V gene TRBV14; 10 nucleotides align to TRBD2. V lost 4 bases to trimming and J lost 4 bases; unmatched junction nucleotides: 1. The CDR3 has 14 residues. CDR1 SGHDN and CDR2 FVKESK come from the germline V gene. CDR3 sequence: CASSRTSGYNEQFF. The CDR3 DNA reads TGTGCCAGCAGCCGGACTAGCGGTTACAATGAGCAGTTCTTC.

J is TRBJ2-5 and V is TRBV7-2; D not certain. The V end lost 1 base, the J end lost 1 base, and 13 bases lay between the germline ends. The germline V gene has CDR1 SGHTA and CDR2 FQGNSA. The CDR3 contains 16 residues. The CDR3 sequence is CASSLGSRSGQETQYF. Written as DNA, the CDR3 is TGTGCCAGCAGCTTAGGATCGCGATCAGGCCAAGAGACCCAGTACTTC.

This clonotype was observed a few times. The rearrangement links TRBV20-1 to TRBJ2-7; possible D gene TRBD1, 5 bases. This CDR3 contains 15 residues. The V gene's germline CDR1 is DFQATT and CDR2 SNEGSKA (reference sequence). V lost 1 base and J lost 3, with 16 bases in between. CDR3 nucleotide sequence: TGCAGTGCTAGAGTTCCAGGGTACTTGAACTACGAGCAGTACTTC. Its translation: CSARVPGYLNYEQYF.

This clonotype was observed a few times. V is TRBV7-3 and J is TRBJ1-6; D unclear. V was clipped by 3 bases and J by 4 bases, with 7 bases between them. Germline CDR1 SGHTA, CDR2 FQGTGA. The CDR3 length is 14 residues. The CDR3 DNA reads as TGTGCCAGCAGCTTTGACGGGTATAATTCACCCCTCCACTTT. Translation: CASSFDGYNSPLHF.

A few counts support this clonotype. The V call is TRBV6-5, the J call TRBJ1-1; D possibly corresponds to TRBD1 (5 bases). Trimming stripped 4 bases from V and 7 bases from J, with 13 bases between. Germline CDR1 is MNHEY and CDR2 is SVGAGI. The CDR3 covers 13 residues. The CDR3 sequence is CASSWGGINEAFF. DNA of the CDR3: TGTGCCAGCAGTTGGGGGGGTATCAATGAAGCTTTCTTT.

This clonotype appeared a few times. The CDR3 here is CASKRQGALNTEAFF. The CDR3 coding sequence is TGTGCCAGCAAACGACAGGGGGCGCTGAACACTGAAGCTTTCTTT. V gene TRBV6-1 combines with J gene TRBJ1-1; 10 positions match TRBD1. The CDR3 length is 15 residues. V shed 7 bases, J shed 0 bases, and the junction held 5 bases outside the gene matches. Germline V gene data show CDR1 as MNHNS and CDR2 as SASEGT.

The CDR3 DNA reads as TGTGCCAGCAGTGAGGGACAGTCGATTTTGGGGGAGCTGTTTTTT. It yields the protein CASSEGQSILGELFF. The chain recombines TRBV25-1 with TRBJ2-2, with 7 bases aligning to TRBD1. The CDR3 is 15 residues long. Germline loops: CDR1 MGHDK, CDR2 SYGVNS. The J segment lost 8 bases and the V segment lost 3 bases, leaving 9 bases of the junction unmatched.

In its sample, this clonotype was seen once. The chain uses TRBV11-3 and TRBJ2-7; the match to TRBD2 covers 8 bases. J gave up 1 base and V 3 bases, and 5 bases lay outside the gene matches. CDR1 is SGHNT and CDR2 is YENEEA in the germline V gene. The CDR3 extends over 15 amino acids. The CDR3 region is CASSFLLAGSYEQYF. For the CDR3, the DNA is TGTGCCAGCAGCTTCTTGTTAGCGGGATCCTACGAGCAGTACTTC.

This clonotype appeared a single time. This sequence joins TRBV11-2 and TRBJ2-3, with 11 bases identical to TRBD2. The CDR3 loop spans 17 amino acids. Trimming at V came to 5 bases and at J to 2 bases, leaving 9 bases not matched to a gene. Germline V gives CDR1 SGHAT, CDR2 FQNNGV. This chain's CDR3 is CASSPAGLAGFTDTQYF. CDR3 bases: TGTGCCAGCAGCCCTGCTGGACTAGCGGGTTTCACAGATACGCAGTATTTT.

The chain carries TRBV7-9 and TRBJ1-5, with TRBD1 matching over 8 bases. V was pared by 5 bases and J by 6 bases, with 9 bases of the junction left unmatched. The CDR3 spans 15 residues. Germline CDR1 SEHNR, CDR2 FQNEAQ (reference sequence). CDR3 DNA sequence: TGTGCCAGCAGCGCCGCCACAGGGGGAGGTCAGCCCCAGCATTTT. It yields the protein CASSAATGGGQPQHF.

This clonotype was seen a handful of times. This CDR3 reads CASSLFSGNNEQFF. Here the CDR3 DNA reads TGTGCCAGCAGCTTATTTTCAGGGAACAATGAGCAGTTCTTC. The rearrangement joins TRBV7-3 to TRBJ2-1; perhaps TRBD1 as D (5 bases). Germline CDR1 is SGHTA and CDR2 is FQGTGA. The CDR3 extends over 14 amino acids. V lost 2 bases, J lost 5 bases, and 10 bases lay in between.

The chain is built from TRBV6-1 and TRBJ1-6; D gene unclear. The V end lost 6 bases, the J end lost 10 bases, and 16 bases lay between the germline ends. CDR1 and CDR2 (germline): MNHNS, SASEGT. This CDR3 is 14 amino acids long. CDR3 in DNA: TGTGCCAGCAGCCCCCTCCCCGTGTTATCACCCCTCCACTTT. Protein: CASSPLPVLSPLHF.

The V call is TRBV7-9, the J call TRBJ1-2; 7 bases fit TRBD1. This CDR3 contains 14 residues. With 4 bases clipped from V and 8 bases from J, the junction kept 10 bases outside the gene matches. CDR1 is SEHNR and CDR2 is FQNEAQ in the germline V gene (reference sequence). The CDR3, as DNA: TGTGCCAGCAGCTATAAACAGGGGACCCGCGGCTACACCTTC. It encodes CASSYKQGTRGYTF.

The chain carries TRBV20-1 and TRBJ1-1; 9 nucleotides match TRBD1. V dropped 0 bases and J dropped 4; count of bases not matched to a gene: 6. CDR3 size: 15 residues. The V gene's germline CDR1 is DFQATT and CDR2 SNEGSKA (reference sequence). The chain's CDR3 is CSARDYQQGATEAFF. The CDR3 DNA reads as TGCAGTGCTAGAGACTATCAACAGGGGGCCACTGAAGCTTTCTTT.

CDR3 loop: CASSSYGLAAYEQYF. The CDR3 DNA reads TGTGCCAGCAGCTCCTACGGACTAGCGGCCTACGAGCAGTACTTC. The V call is TRBV5-4, the J call TRBJ2-7; 10 nucleotides agree with TRBD2. The V segment lost 3 bases and the J segment 2 bases; nucleotides outside the gene matches: 5. CDR1 is SGHNT and CDR2 is YYREEE in the germline V gene (reference sequence). The CDR3 totals 15 residues. Drawing the rest from reference TRBV5-4 and TRBJ2-7, the complete variable domain is ETGVTQSPTHLIKTRGQQVTLRCSSQSGHNTVSWYQQALGQGPQFIFQYYREEENGRGNFPPRFSGLQFPNYSSELNVNALELDDSALYLCASSSYGLAAYEQYFGPGTRLTVT.

Only one count was recorded for this clonotype. V and J are TRBV18 and TRBJ2-5; D call uncertain. Trimming removed 6 bases from V and 4 bases from J, with 21 bases in between. The length of the CDR3 is 16 residues. Germline assignment: CDR1 KGHSH and CDR2 LQKENI. The CDR3 DNA is TGTGCCAGCTCCCCATACCACACCGCAGTCGGAGAGACCCAGTACTTC. Amino acid sequence: CASSPYHTAVGETQYF. The full variable domain, with the rest looked up from reference TRBV18 and TRBJ2-5, is NAGVMQNPRHLVRRRGQEARLRCSPMKGHSHVYWYRQLPEEGLKFMVYLQKENIIDESGMPKERFSAEFPKEGPSILRIQQVVRGDSAAYFCASSPYHTAVGETQYFGPGTRLLVL.

The V and J genes are TRBV2 and TRBJ1-1; D is possibly TRBD1 (5 bases). The germline gives CDR1 SNHLY, CDR2 FYNNEI. V was clipped by 5 bases and J by 1 base, with 8 bases between them. CDR3 length equals 13 residues. The CDR3 coding sequence is TGTGCCAGCAGTAACCAGGGGAACACTGAAGCTTTCTTT. It is translated as CASSNQGNTEAFF. Filled out from reference TRBV2 and TRBJ1-1, the complete variable domain reads EPEVTQTPSHQVTQMGQEVILRCVPISNHLYFYWYRQILGQKVEFLVSFYNNEISEKSEIFDDQFSVERPDGSNFTLKIRSTKLEDSAMYFCASSNQGNTEAFFGQGTRLTVV.

The CDR3, as DNA: TGCAGTGCTAGGGGACAGGGGGAGGGAGAGACCCAGTACTTC. Translating gives CSARGQGEGETQYF. V usage is TRBV20-1 and J usage is TRBJ2-5; 11 bases map to TRBD1. V shed 3 bases and J 4 bases; nucleotides not matched to a gene: 4. The V gene's germline CDR1 is DFQATT and CDR2 SNEGSKA (reference sequence). This CDR3 spans 14 amino acids.

The genes are TRBV7-8 and TRBJ2-3, with D perhaps given as TRBD1 or TRBD2 (6 bases each). The V gene's germline CDR1 is SGHVS and CDR2 FQNEAQ. CDR3 length: 16 amino acids. V lost 0 bases to trimming and J lost 5 bases, with 15 bases between them. CDR3 loop: CASSLARRGTKDTQYF. The CDR3 DNA follows: TGTGCCAGCAGCTTAGCAAGGAGGGGGACGAAAGATACGCAGTATTTT. The full variable domain, its missing parts supplied by reference TRBV7-8 and TRBJ2-3, is GAGVSQSPRYKVAKRGQDVALRCDPISGHVSLFWYQQALGQGPEFLTYFQNEAQLDKSGLPSDRFFAERPEGSVSTLKIQRTQQEDSAVYLCASSLARRGTKDTQYFGPGTRLTVL.

This chain joins TRBV7-2 and TRBJ2-3, with 8 bases identical to TRBD1. V gave up 6 bases and J gave up 3 bases; unmatched junction bases: 8. In germline, CDR1 is SGHTA, CDR2 FQGNSA. CDR3 length: 15 residues. CDR3 nucleotide sequence: TGTGCCAGCAGACAAGACAGGGGTCGGACAGATACGCAGTATTTT. This sequence encodes CASRQDRGRTDTQYF. The whole variable domain, remainder taken from reference TRBV7-2 and TRBJ2-3, is GAGVSQSPSNKVTEKGKDVELRCDPISGHTALYWYRQSLGQGLEFLIYFQGNSAPDKSGLPSDRFSAERTGGSVSTLTIQRTQQEDSAVYLCASRQDRGRTDTQYFGPGTRLTVL.

The V and J genes are TRBV10-1 and TRBJ2-4; D unclear. V was shortened by 0 bases and J by 0 bases, with 3 bases between the two germline ends. The CDR3 is 14 residues long. Per germline, CDR1 WNHNN and CDR2 SYGVQD (reference sequence). CDR3 region: CASSESVAKNIQYF. The DNA of the CDR3 is TGCGCCAGCAGTGAGTCAGTAGCCAAAAACATTCAGTACTTC.

This chain uses TRBV20-1 with TRBJ1-2; 9 bases line up with TRBD1. The CDR3 has 15 residues. Unmatched junction bases numbered 9, after V lost 5 bases and J lost 2 bases. Per the germline V gene, CDR1 is DFQATT and CDR2 is SNEGSKA (reference sequence). The CDR3 loop is CSAPLGGQGNYGYTF. The DNA of the CDR3 is TGCAGTGCTCCCCTAGGGGGACAGGGAAACTATGGCTACACCTTC.

This chain connects TRBV12-3 or TRBV12-4 to TRBJ1-3; D is uncertain. The CDR3 covers 14 residues. With 3 bases removed from V and 4 bases from J, the gap between germline ends came to 10 bases. The CDR3 DNA reads as TGTGCCAGCAGTTTCAGTTTCATCGGAAACACCATATATTTT. This sequence encodes CASSFSFIGNTIYF.